This T cell receptor (beta chain) emerged from a study of blood T cell repertoires in COVID-19. Across the study: Sites in the United States, Italy and Spain provided acute and convalescent COVID-19 samples. From T cells, B-cell-depleted T cells, or PBMCs came the material, which was cDNA or gDNA.

The CDR3 has 16 residues. Germline CDR1 is MNHEY and CDR2 is SVGAGI. V was cut by 0 bases and J by 6 bases, with 16 bases left in between. Authors' methods: Amplification with reference gene primers provided the estimates of nucleated cell counts. Clones were read by immunoSEQ multiplex PCR, and TCRdb kept only the in-frame ones, dropping some. D and trimming were read from the DNA, whereas the V and J calls and clone size are those reported in that table. The data hold some 150,000 clones, with approximately 88% observed a single time. This clone appeared once. The rearrangement joins TRBV6-5 to TRBJ2-3; no clear D gene. The specimen was peripheral blood. This TCR was sampled from a woman aged 45-65 years with acute or convalescent COVID-19. The CDR3 here is CASSYSVGAQADTQYF. The CDR3 bases are TGTGCCAGCAGTTACTCTGTAGGTGCGCAGGCGGATACGCAGTATTTT.